Listed here are 6 T cell receptor beta chains from one sample, sequenced in a study of blood T cell repertoires in COVID-19. Sequenced by immunoSEQ multiplex PCR; TCRdb stores in-frame clones only, minus some. The table records about 210,000 clones, roughly 90% of them present only once. Sequenced input: peripheral blood. These receptors originate from a woman in her thirties or forties with acute or convalescent COVID-19.

The chain employs TRBV10-2 and TRBJ2-2; 7 nucleotides agree with TRBD2. Germline V gives CDR1 WSHSY, CDR2 SAAADI. The V segment lost 6 bases and the J segment 3 bases; nucleotides outside the gene matches: 10. The CDR3 spans 16 residues. The CDR3 reads CASRGERGRDTGELFF. CDR3 bases: TGCGCCAGCAGAGGGGAGCGGGGCAGAGACACCGGGGAGCTGTTTTTT.

The chain has TRBV18 and TRBJ2-4; 8 bases map to TRBD1. The germline CDR1 and CDR2 sequences are KGHSH and LQKENI. This CDR3 spans 17 amino acids. V dropped 3 bases and J dropped 0; count of bases not matched to a gene: 7. CDR3 amino acids: CASSPQTGALAKNIQYF. The CDR3 nucleotides read TGTGCCAGCTCACCGCAGACAGGGGCTCTAGCCAAAAACATTCAGTACTTC.

This clone was counted only a few times. The chain couples TRBV2 to TRBJ1-2; D remains unclear. The V end was cut by 5 bases, the J end by 2 bases, with 6 bases between. The CDR3 totals 12 residues. Germline V CDR1 and CDR2: SNHLY, FYNNEI. The CDR3 region has the DNA TGTGCCAGCAGTCCGGTAAACTATGGCTACACCTTC. It codes for CASSPVNYGYTF.

J is TRBJ1-1 and V is TRBV10-1, with D unresolved. Germline CDR1 and CDR2: WNHNN and SYGVQD (reference sequence). This CDR3 has 13 residues. The germline V and J ends were trimmed by 5 bases and 2 bases, with 9 bases remaining between them. CDR3 in amino acids: CASSRTINTEAFF. CDR3 bases: TGCGCCAGCAGTCGCACAATTAACACTGAAGCTTTCTTT.

The CDR3 DNA sequence: TGTGCCAGCAGCCAAGACAGGGGCACTGGAAACACCATATATTTT. Protein product: CASSQDRGTGNTIYF. This chain links TRBV3-1 (or the pseudogene TRBV3-2) with TRBJ1-3; D is possibly TRBD1 (6 bases). V was clipped by 0 bases and J by 2 bases, with 8 bases between them. The CDR3 totals 15 residues. CDR1 and CDR2 (germline): LGHDT, YNNKEL (reference sequence).

The CDR3 DNA reads as TGTGCCAGCAGCTTGGGCAGGGCGGCTAACTATGGCTACACCTTC. It codes for CASSLGRAANYGYTF. The gene calls are TRBV5-6 and TRBJ1-2, with D perhaps TRBD1 (5 bases). The V gene lost 0 bases and the J gene lost 0 bases, with 9 bases spanning the gap. Germline loops: CDR1 SGHDT, CDR2 YYEEEE. The CDR3 consists of 15 residues.